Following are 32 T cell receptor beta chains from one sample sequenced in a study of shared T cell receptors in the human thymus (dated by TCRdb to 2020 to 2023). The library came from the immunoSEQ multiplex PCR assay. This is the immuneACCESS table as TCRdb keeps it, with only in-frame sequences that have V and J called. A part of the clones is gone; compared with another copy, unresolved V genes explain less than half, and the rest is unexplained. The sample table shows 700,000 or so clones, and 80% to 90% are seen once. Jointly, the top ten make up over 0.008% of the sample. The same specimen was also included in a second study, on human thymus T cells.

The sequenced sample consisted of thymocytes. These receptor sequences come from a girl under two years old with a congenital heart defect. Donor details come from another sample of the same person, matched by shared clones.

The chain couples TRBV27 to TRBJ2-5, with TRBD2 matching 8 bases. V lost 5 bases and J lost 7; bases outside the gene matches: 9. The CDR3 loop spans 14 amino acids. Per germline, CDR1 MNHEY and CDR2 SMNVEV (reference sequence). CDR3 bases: TGTGCCAGCAGTCCCCGGGGGGGCGCGGGGACCCAGTACTTC. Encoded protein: CASSPRGGAGTQYF.

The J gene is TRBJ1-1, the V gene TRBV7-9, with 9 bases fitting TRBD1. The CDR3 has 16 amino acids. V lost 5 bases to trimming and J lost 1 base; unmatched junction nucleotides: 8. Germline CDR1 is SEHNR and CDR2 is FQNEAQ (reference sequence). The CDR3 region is CASSPCGDRENTEAFF. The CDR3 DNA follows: TGTGCCAGCAGCCCATGCGGGGACAGGGAGAACACTGAAGCTTTCTTT.

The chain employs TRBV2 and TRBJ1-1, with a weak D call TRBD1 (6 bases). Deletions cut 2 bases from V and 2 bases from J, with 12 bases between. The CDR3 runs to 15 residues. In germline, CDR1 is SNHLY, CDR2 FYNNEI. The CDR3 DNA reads TGTGCCAGCAGTGAAAGGACAGCGGGAAACACTGAAGCTTTCTTT. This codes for CASSERTAGNTEAFF.

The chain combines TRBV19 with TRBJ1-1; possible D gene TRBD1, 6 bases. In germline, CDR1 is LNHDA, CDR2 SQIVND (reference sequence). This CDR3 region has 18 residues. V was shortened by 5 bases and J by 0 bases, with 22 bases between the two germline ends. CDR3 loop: CASSQDSLDDSMNTEAFF. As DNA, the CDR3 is TGTGCCAGTAGTCAGGACAGCTTAGATGATAGCATGAACACTGAAGCTTTCTTT.

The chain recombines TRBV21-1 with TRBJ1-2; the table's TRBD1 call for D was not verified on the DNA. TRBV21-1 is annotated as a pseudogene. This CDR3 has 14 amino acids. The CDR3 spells CASTCLDRGYGYTF. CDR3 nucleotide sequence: TGTGCCAGCACCTGCTTGGACAGGGGCTATGGCTACACCTTC.

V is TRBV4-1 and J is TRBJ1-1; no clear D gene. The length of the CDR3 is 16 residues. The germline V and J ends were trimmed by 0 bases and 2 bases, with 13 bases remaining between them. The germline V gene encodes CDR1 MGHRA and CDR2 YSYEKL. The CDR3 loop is CASSQEPWTTNTEAFF. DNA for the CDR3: TGCGCCAGCAGCCAAGAACCCTGGACTACAAACACTGAAGCTTTCTTT.

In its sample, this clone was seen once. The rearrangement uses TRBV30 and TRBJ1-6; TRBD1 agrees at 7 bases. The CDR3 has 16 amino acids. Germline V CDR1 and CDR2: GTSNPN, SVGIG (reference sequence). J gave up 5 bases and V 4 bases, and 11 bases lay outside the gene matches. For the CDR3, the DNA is TGTGCCTGGATAGGGACAGAAAGCAAGAATAATTCACCCCTCCACTTT. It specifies CAWIGTESKNNSPLHF.

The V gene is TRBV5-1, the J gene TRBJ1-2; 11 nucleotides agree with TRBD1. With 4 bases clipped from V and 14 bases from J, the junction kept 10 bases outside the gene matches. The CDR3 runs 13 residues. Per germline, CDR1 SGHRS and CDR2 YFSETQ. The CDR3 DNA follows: TGCGCCAGCAGCCCGGACAGGGGGCGCTCATATACCTTC. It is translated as CASSPDRGRSYTF.

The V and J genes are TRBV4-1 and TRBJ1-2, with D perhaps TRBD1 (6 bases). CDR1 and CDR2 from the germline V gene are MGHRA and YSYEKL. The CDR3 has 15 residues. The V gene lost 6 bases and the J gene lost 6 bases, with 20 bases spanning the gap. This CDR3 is CASSADRLTSDGYTF. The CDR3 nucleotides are TGCGCCAGCAGTGCCGACAGGCTCACCTCCGATGGCTACACCTTC.

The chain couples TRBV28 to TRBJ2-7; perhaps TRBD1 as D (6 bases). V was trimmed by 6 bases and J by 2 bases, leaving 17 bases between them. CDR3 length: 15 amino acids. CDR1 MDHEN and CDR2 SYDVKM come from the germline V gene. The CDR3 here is CASSLGHRTTYEQYF. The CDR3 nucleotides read TGTGCCAGCAGCTTGGGACATCGAACTACCTACGAGCAGTACTTC.

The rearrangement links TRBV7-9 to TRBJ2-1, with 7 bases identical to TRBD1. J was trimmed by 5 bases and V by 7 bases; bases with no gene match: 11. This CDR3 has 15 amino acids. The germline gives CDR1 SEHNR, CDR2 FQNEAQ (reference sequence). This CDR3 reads CASTVDRVWNNEQFF. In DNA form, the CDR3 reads TGTGCCAGCACCGTCGACAGGGTTTGGAACAATGAGCAGTTCTTC.

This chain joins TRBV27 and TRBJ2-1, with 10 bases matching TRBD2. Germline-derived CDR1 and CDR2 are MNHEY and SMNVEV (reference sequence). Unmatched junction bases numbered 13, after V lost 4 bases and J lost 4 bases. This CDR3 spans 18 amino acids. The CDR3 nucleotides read TGTGCCAGCAGTTGTATAACAGCGGGGGGGCTGAGATACAATGAGCAGTTCTTC. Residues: CASSCITAGGLRYNEQFF.

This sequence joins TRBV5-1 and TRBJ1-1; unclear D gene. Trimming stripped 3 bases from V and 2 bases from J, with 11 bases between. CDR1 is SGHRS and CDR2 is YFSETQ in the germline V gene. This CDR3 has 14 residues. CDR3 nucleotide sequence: TGCGCCAGCAGCTCGAGCCTACCAAACACTGAAGCTTTCTTT. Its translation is CASSSSLPNTEAFF.

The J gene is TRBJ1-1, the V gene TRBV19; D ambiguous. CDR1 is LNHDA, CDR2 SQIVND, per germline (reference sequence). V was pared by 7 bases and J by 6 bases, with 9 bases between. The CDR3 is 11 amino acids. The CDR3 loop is CASNRYPEAFF. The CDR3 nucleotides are TGTGCCAGTAATCGGTACCCTGAAGCTTTCTTT.

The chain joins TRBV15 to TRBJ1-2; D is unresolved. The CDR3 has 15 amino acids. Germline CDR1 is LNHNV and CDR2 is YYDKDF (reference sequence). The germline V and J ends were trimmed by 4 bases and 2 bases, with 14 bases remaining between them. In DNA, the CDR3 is TGTGCCACCAGCAACTCCTTCGGGGAAAACTATGGCTACACCTTC. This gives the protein CATSNSFGENYGYTF. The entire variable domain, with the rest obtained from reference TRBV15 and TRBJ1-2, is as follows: DAMVIQNPRYQVTQFGKPVTLSCSQTLNHNVMYWYQQKSSQAPKLLFHYYDKDFNNEADTPDNFQSRRPNTSFCFLDIRSPGLGDTAMYLCATSNSFGENYGYTFGSGTRLTVV.

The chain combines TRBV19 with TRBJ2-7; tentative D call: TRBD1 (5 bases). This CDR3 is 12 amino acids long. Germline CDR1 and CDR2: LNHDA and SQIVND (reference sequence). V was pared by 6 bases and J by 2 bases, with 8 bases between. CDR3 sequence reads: CASRGQTYEQYF. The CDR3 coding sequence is TGTGCCAGTAGGGGGCAGACCTACGAGCAGTACTTC. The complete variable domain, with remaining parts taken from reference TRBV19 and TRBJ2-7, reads DGGITQSPKYLFRKEGQNVTLSCEQNLNHDAMYWYRQDPGQGLRLIYYSQIVNDFQKGDIAEGYSVSREKKESFPLTVTSAQKNPTAFYLCASRGQTYEQYFGPGTRLTVT.

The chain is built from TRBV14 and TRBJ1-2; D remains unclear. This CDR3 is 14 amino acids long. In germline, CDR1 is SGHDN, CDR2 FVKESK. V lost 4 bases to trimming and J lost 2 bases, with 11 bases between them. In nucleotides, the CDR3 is TGTGCCAGCAGCCCTCCGACAAAGAACTATGGCTACACCTTC. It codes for CASSPPTKNYGYTF.

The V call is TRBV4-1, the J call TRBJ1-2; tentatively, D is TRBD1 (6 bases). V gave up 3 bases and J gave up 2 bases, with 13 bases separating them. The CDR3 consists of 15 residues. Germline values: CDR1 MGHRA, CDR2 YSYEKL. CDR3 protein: CASSHLGGKNYGYTF. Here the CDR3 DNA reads TGCGCCAGCAGCCACTTAGGGGGAAAAAACTATGGCTACACCTTC.

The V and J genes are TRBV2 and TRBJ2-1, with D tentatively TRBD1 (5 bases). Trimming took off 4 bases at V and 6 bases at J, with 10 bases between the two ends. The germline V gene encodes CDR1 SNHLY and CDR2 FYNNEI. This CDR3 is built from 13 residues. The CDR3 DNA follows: TGTGCCAGCAGTGTACCCAGGGCCAATGAGCAGTTCTTC. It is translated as CASSVPRANEQFF. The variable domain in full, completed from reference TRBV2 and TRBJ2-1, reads EPEVTQTPSHQVTQMGQEVILRCVPISNHLYFYWYRQILGQKVEFLVSFYNNEISEKSEIFDDQFSVERPDGSNFTLKIRSTKLEDSAMYFCASSVPRANEQFFGPGTRLTVL.

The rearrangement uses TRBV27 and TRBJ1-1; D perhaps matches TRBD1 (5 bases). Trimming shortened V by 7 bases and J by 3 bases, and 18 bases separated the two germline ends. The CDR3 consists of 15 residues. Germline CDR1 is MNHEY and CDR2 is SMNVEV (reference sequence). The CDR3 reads CASTTGGAADTEAFF. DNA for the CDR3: TGTGCCAGCACCACCGGCGGGGCGGCGGACACTGAAGCTTTCTTT.

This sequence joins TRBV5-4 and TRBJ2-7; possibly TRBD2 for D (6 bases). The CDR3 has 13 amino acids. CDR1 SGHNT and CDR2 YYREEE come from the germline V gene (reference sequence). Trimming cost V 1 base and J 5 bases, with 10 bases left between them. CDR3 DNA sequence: TGTGCCAGCAGCTTGCGGGGGTTCGACGAGCAGTACTTC. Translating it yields CASSLRGFDEQYF.

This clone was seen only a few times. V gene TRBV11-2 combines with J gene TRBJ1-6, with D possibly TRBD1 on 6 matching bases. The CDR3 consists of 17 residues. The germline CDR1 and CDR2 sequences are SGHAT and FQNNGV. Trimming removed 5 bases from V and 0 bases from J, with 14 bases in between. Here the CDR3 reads CASSPGQSSSYNSPLHF. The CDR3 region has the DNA TGTGCCAGCAGCCCCGGACAGTCGAGCTCCTATAATTCACCCCTCCACTTT.

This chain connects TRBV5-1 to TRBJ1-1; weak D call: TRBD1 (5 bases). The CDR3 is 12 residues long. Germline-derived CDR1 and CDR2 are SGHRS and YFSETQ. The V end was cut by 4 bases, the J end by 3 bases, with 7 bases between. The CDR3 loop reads CASSRGYTEAFF. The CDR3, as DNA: TGCGCCAGCAGCAGGGGCTACACTGAAGCTTTCTTT. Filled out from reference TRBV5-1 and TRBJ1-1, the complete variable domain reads KAGVTQTPRYLIKTRGQQVTLSCSPISGHRSVSWYQQTPGQGLQFLFEYFSETQRNKGNFPGRFSGRQFSNSRSEMNVSTLELGDSALYLCASSRGYTEAFFGQGTRLTVV.

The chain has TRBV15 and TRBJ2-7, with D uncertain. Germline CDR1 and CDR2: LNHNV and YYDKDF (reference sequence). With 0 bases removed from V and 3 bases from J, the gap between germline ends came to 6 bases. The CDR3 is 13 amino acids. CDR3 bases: TGTGCCACCAGCAGAGAACCAGACTACGAGCAGTACTTC. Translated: CATSREPDYEQYF.

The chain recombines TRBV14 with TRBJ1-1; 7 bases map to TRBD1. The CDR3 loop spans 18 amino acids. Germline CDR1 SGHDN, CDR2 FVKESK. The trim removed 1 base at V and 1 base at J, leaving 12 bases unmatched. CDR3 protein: CASSQVGFTGQRNTEAFF. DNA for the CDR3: TGTGCCAGCAGCCAAGTTGGTTTCACGGGACAGAGGAACACTGAAGCTTTCTTT.

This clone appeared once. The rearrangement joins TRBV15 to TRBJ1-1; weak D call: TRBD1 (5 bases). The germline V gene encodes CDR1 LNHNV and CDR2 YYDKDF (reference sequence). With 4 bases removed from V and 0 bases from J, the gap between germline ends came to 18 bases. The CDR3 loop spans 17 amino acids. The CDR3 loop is CATSTPPRGGMNTEAFF. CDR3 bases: TGTGCCACCAGCACACCTCCGCGGGGCGGCATGAACACTGAAGCTTTCTTT. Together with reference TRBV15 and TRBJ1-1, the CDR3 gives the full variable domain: DAMVIQNPRYQVTQFGKPVTLSCSQTLNHNVMYWYQQKSSQAPKLLFHYYDKDFNNEADTPDNFQSRRPNTSFCFLDIRSPGLGDTAMYLCATSTPPRGGMNTEAFFGQGTRLTVV.

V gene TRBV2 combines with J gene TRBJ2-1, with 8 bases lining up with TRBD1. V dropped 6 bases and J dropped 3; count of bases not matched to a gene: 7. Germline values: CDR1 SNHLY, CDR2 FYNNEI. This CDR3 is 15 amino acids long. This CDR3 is CASSGDRSFYNEQFF. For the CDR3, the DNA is TGTGCCAGCAGCGGGGACAGGTCCTTCTACAATGAGCAGTTCTTC.

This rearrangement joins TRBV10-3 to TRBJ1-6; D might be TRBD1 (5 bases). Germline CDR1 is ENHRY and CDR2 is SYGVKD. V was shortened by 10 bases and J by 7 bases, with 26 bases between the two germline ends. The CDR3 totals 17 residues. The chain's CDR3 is CATARPLGEGANSPLHF. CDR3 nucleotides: TGTGCCACAGCGCGCCCCCTAGGGGAGGGCGCCAATTCACCCCTCCACTTT.

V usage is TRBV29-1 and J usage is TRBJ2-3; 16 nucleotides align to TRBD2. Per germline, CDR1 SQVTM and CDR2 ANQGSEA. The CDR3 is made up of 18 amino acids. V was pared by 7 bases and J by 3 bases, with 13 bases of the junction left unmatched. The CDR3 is CSAQSGLAGGVKTDTQYF. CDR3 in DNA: TGCAGCGCCCAGTCGGGACTAGCGGGGGGGGTTAAAACAGATACGCAGTATTTT.

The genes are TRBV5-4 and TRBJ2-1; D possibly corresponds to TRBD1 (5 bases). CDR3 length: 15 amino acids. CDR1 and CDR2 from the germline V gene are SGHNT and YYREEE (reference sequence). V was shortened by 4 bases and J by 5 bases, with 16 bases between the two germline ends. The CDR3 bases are TGTGCCAGCAGCCTGGGGCGCCAGGGCAACAATGAGCAGTTCTTC. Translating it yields CASSLGRQGNNEQFF.

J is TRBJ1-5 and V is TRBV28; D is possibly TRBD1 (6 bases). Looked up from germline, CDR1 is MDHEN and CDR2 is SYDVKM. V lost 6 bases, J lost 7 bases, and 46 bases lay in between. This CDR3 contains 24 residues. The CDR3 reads CASRNSPKPGGLLLGGRLGQPQHF. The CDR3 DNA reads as TGTGCCAGCAGGAACTCCCCCAAGCCTGGAGGACTTCTATTGGGGGGGCGGTTAGGCCAGCCCCAGCATTTT.

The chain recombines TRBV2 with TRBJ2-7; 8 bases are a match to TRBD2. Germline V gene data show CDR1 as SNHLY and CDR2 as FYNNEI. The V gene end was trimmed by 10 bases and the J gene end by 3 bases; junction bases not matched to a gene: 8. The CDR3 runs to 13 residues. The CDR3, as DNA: TGTGCCACCCGGGGGGGGCGAAGCTACGAGCAGTACTTC. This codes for CATRGGRSYEQYF.